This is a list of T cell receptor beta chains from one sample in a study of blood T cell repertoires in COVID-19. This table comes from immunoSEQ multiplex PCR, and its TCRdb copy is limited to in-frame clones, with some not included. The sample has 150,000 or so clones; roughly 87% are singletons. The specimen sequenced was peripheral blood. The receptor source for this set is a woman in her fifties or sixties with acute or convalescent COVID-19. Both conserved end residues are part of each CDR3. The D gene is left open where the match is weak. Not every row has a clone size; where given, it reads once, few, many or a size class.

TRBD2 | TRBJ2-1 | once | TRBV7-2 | TGTGCCAGCAGCTTAGTAGCGGGTTGGGGTTACAATGAGCAGTTCTTC | CASSLVAGWGYNEQFF
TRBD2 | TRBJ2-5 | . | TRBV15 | TGTGCCACCAGCAGAGGACTAGCGGGGCCCGCGGAGACCCAGTACTTC | CATSRGLAGPAETQYF
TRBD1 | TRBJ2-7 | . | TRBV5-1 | TGCGCCAGCAGCCTCGGACAGGGAAGAGGCGAGCAGTACTTC | CASSLGQGRGEQYF
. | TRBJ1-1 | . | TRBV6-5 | TGTGCCAGCTCGGGGGGGTGGAACACTGAAGCTTTCTTT | CASSGGWNTEAFF
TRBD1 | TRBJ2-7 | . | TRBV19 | TGTGCCAGTACCCCCGGGACAGGGTCATACGAGCAGTACTTC | CASTPGTGSYEQYF
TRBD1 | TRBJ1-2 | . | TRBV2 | TGTGCCAGCAGGGACAGGGCTCAACCCACCTTC | CASRDRAQPTF
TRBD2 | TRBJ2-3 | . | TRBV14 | TGTGCCAGCAGCCCGGGACTAGCGGGAGGGCGTGCAGATACGCAGTATTTT | CASSPGLAGGRADTQYF
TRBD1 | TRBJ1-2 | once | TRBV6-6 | TGTGCCAGCAGTGGGACAGGGGGCCCCTCCAACTATGGCTACACCTTC | CASSGTGGPSNYGYTF
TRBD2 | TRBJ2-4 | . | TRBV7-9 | TGTGCCAGCAGCTTATGGGGACTAGCGGATATCAAAAACATTCAGTACTTC | CASSLWGLADIKNIQYF
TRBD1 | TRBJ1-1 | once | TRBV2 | TGTGCCAGCAGCCAGGCAAGGGGACAGGCGATGAACACTGAAGCTTTCTTT | CASSQARGQAMNTEAFF
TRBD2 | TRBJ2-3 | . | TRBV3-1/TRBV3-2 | TGTGCCAGCAGCCCCTACCTAGCGGGAGGGAAGTCGGCAGATACGCAGTATTTT | CASSPYLAGGKSADTQYF
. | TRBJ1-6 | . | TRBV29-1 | TGCAGCGCCTTGACAGTAGATAATTCACCCCTCCACTTT | CSALTVDNSPLHF
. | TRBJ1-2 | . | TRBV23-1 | TGCGCCAGCAGTCACCTCCGACAGGCCCTACGGTCTTATGGCTACACCTTC | CASSHLRQALRSYGYTF
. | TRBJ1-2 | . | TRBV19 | TGTGCCAGTAGTATAGGAGATTTCTTTTCCTATGGCTACACCTTC | CASSIGDFFSYGYTF
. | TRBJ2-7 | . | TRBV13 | TGTGCCAGCAGCCCGTCTGGCAGGGGCGTTACCTACGAGCAGTACTTC | CASSPSGRGVTYEQYF
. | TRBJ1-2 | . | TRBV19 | TGTGCCAGTAGTATTGAACACCGCGGCACCTTC | CASSIEHRGTF
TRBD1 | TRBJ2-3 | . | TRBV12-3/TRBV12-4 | TGTGCCAGCAGTTGGGACAGGCAGGATACGCAGTATTTT | CASSWDRQDTQYF
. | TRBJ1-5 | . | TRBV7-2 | TGTGCCAGCAGCCCCACGGGGGGGGTGAATCAGCCCCAGCATTTT | CASSPTGGVNQPQHF
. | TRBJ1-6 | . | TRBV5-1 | TGCGCCAGCAGCTTACAAGACAATAATTCACCCCTCCACTTT | CASSLQDNNSPLHF
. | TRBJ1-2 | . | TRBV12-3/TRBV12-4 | TGTGCCAGCACCACCTCGGACTTCCGTGGCTACACCTTC | CASTTSDFRGYTF
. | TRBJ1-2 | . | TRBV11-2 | TGTGCCAGCAGCTTGGTCGCAGCTAACTATGGCTACACCTTC | CASSLVAANYGYTF
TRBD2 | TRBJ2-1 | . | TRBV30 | TGTGCCTGGAGTGCCTCCTCTAGCGGGGAGCAGTTCTTC | CAWSASSSGEQFF
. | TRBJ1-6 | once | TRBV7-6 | TGTGCCAGCAGCCCACGTGTCGGCTCCTATAATTCACCCCTCCACTTT | CASSPRVGSYNSPLHF
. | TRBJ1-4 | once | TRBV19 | TGTGCCACCCGGGTCGGTGAAAAACTGTTTTTT | CATRVGEKLFF
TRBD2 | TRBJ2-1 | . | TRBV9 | TGTGCCAGCAGCCGGACTAGCGTTGTCAATGAGCAGTTCTTC | CASSRTSVVNEQFF
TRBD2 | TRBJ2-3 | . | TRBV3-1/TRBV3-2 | TGTGCCACCCAACTAGCGGGAGATACAGATACGCAGTATTTT | CATQLAGDTDTQYF
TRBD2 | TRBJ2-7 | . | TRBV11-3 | TGTGCCAGCAGCCCTAGCGGGGGGGCGTCCTACGAGCAGTACTTC | CASSPSGGASYEQYF
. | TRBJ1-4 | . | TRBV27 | TGTGCCAGCAGTTTAAATGGGGGGAGTAATGAAAAACTGTTTTTT | CASSLNGGSNEKLFF
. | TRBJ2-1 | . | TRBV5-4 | TGTGCCAGCAGCGCGCTAGCCGACACCTACAATGAGCAGTTCTTC | CASSALADTYNEQFF
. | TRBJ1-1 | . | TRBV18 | TGTGCCAGCTCACCAAGTGAGGTCGGGAACACTGAAGCTTTCTTT | CASSPSEVGNTEAFF
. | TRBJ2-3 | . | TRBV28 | TGTGCCAGCAGCGGCGAGGGCACAGATACGCAGTATTTT | CASSGEGTDTQYF
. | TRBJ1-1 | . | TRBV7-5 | TGTGTCAGAAGCCTAAAAAGGGGGACAGGGGCTCTCAACACTGAAGCTTTCTTT | CVRSLKRGTGALNTEAFF
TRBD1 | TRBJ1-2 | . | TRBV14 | TGTGCCAGCGCCCCCGCTACAGGGGGCCCCTACTATGGCTACACCTTC | CASAPATGGPYYGYTF
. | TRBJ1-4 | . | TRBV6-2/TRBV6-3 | TGTGCCAGCAGTTACGACGAAGCCAAATCGGGGAATGAAAAACTGTTTTTT | CASSYDEAKSGNEKLFF
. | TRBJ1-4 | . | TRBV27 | TGTGCCAGCAGTTTAGTCTGGCGGGAAAAACTGTTTTTT | CASSLVWREKLFF
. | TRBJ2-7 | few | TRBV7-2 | TGTGCCAGCAGCCCCGAGGGCTACAGGGTCGAGCAGTACTTC | CASSPEGYRVEQYF
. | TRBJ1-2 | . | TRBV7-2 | TGTGCCAGCAGCTCCGGGGGGGGGCTCTATGGCTACACCTTC | CASSSGGGLYGYTF
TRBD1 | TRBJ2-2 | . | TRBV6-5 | TGTGCCAGCAGAGGGGGCGTTCTCACCGGGGAGCTGTTTTTT | CASRGGVLTGELFF
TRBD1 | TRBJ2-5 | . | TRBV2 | TGTGCCAGCAAGACAGGGTGGGAGACCCAGTACTTC | CASKTGWETQYF
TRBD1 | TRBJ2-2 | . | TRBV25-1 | TGTGCCAGCTCTCGCGCAGGGGGAAACACCGGGGAGCTGTTTTTT | CASSRAGGNTGELFF
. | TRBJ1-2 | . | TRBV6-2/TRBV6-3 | TGTGCCAGCAGTCCCCTCGAAGGAGGGAAGCATGGCTACACCTTC | CASSPLEGGKHGYTF
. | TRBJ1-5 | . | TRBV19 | TGTGCCAGTCGCTACCTTGACAGGTCCAATCAGCCCCAGCATTTT | CASRYLDRSNQPQHF
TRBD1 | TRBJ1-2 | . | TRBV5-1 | TGCGCCAGCAGCTCCCGACAGGGAACCTATGGCTACACCTTC | CASSSRQGTYGYTF
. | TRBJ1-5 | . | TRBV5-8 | TGTGCCAGCGGCGGGTCTAGGGGCAATCAGCCCCAGCATTTT | CASGGSRGNQPQHF
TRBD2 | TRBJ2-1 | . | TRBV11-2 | TGTGCCAGCAGCATCACCGGGACTAAATTGGATGAGCAGTTCTTC | CASSITGTKLDEQFF
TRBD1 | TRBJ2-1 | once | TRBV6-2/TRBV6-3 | TGTGCCAGCAGTTCCCAAGGGGACAGGGGTCCGCGGGGAGAGCAGTTCTTC | CASSSQGDRGPRGEQFF
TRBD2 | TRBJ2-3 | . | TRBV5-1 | TGCGCCAGCAGCCCTAGAAGGACTAGCGGTTATAGCACAGATACGCAGTATTTT | CASSPRRTSGYSTDTQYF
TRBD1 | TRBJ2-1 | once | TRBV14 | TGTGCCAGCAGAGCGACAGGGTATCTAACCAATGAGCAGTTCTTC | CASRATGYLTNEQFF
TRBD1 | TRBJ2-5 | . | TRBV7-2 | TGTGCCAGCAGCTTAAGTTCTCCGGGACAGCCGTACTTC | CASSLSSPGQPYF
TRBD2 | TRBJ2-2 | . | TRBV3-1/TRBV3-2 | TGTGCCAGCAGCGCGGGACTAGCGGTGTCCGAAACTAACACCGGGGAGCTGTTTTTT | CASSAGLAVSETNTGELFF